Listed here are 28 T cell receptor beta chains from one sample, sequenced in a study of T cell clonotyping in hematopoietic cell transplantation. The data were produced by immunoSEQ multiplex PCR, yet TCRdb's version contains in-frame clones alone and is incomplete. The repertoire holds about 15,000 clones, with about 60% as singletons. Sequences were obtained from PBMCs. The receptors come from a human donor who either received an allogeneic hematopoietic cell transplant for a myeloid malignancy or was a related donor (not recorded which). Some clones in this sample may be carry-over from other donors' samples.

This chain joins TRBV19 and TRBJ2-7; D gene ambiguous. V dropped 3 bases and J dropped 2 bases, with 11 bases sitting between them. Germline loops: CDR1 LNHDA, CDR2 SQIVND (reference sequence). The CDR3 is 14 residues long. Here the CDR3 DNA reads TGTGCCAGTAGTATTTCGGATCACACCTACGAGCAGTACTTC. The encoded protein is CASSISDHTYEQYF.

This sequence joins TRBV6-1 and TRBJ2-7, with 10 bases identical to TRBD1. V shed 4 bases, J shed 3 bases, and the junction held 15 bases outside the gene matches. This CDR3 spans 18 amino acids. CDR1 is MNHNS, CDR2 SASEGT, per germline. CDR3 region: CASSGQPSLGTGVYEQYF. DNA of the CDR3: TGTGCCAGCAGTGGACAACCATCCTTAGGGACAGGGGTCTACGAGCAGTACTTC.

This clone was detected a few times. This chain uses TRBV6-5 with TRBJ1-2, with 8 bases identical to TRBD1. Per germline, CDR1 MNHEY and CDR2 SVGAGI. The CDR3 consists of 13 residues. With 7 bases clipped from V and 6 bases from J, the junction kept 7 bases outside the gene matches. The CDR3 DNA follows: TGTGCCAGCACCTCCCAGGGGGCAGATGGCTACACCTTC. It is translated as CASTSQGADGYTF.

The chain uses TRBV4-2 and TRBJ1-5, with 9 nucleotides matching TRBD1. Germline V gives CDR1 LGHNA, CDR2 YNFKEQ. Trimming took 0 bases from V and 3 from J; bases not matched to a gene: 6. This CDR3 comprises 17 residues. CDR3 DNA: TGTGCCAGCAGCCAAGATATGGGACAGGGTACCAATCAGCCCCAGCATTTT. This sequence encodes CASSQDMGQGTNQPQHF.

The chain carries TRBV30 and TRBJ1-5; tentatively, D is TRBD1 (5 bases). The CDR3 sequence is 12 residues long. Germline CDR1 and CDR2: GTSNPN and SVGIG (reference sequence). V dropped 6 bases and J dropped 4 bases, with 10 bases sitting between them. The CDR3: CACDSPNQPQHF. Here the CDR3 DNA reads TGTGCCTGTGACAGCCCAAATCAGCCCCAGCATTTT.

The chain recombines TRBV29-1 with TRBJ1-5; D is perhaps TRBD1 or TRBD2 (6 bases each). The closer fit of TRBJ2-3 to the DNA end suggests the J call may be wrong. Germline lookup yields CDR1 SQVTM and CDR2 ANQGSEA. This CDR3 has 13 residues. Here the CDR3 reads CSVIMGGNQPQYF. CDR3 sequence (DNA): TGCAGCGTAATAATGGGGGGCAATCAGCCCCAGTATTTT.

The chain links TRBV30 to TRBJ2-7; D gene unclear. CDR1 and CDR2 from the germline V gene are GTSNPN and SVGIG (reference sequence). The CDR3 is 13 amino acids. CDR3: CAHMVTPPYEQYF. CDR3 in DNA: TGTGCGCACATGGTCACTCCCCCCTACGAGCAGTACTTC.

This chain joins TRBV30 and TRBJ1-1, with D possibly TRBD1 on 6 matching bases. The CDR3 totals 14 residues. Trimming took 5 bases from V and 5 from J, leaving 18 bases between them. CDR1 is GTSNPN and CDR2 is SVGIG in the germline V gene (reference sequence). The CDR3 region has the DNA TGTGCCTGGGACAGGAGTAGGGCATGGACTGAAGCTTTCTTT. Protein product: CAWDRSRAWTEAFF. The whole variable domain, remainder taken from reference TRBV30 and TRBJ1-1, is SQTIHQWPATLVQPVGSPLSLECTVEGTSNPNLYWYRQAAGRGLQLLFYSVGIGQISSEVPQNLSASRPQDRQFILSSKKLLLSDSGFYLCAWDRSRAWTEAFFGQGTRLTVV.

The chain couples TRBV11-3 to TRBJ1-2; D not certain. Germline CDR1 SGHNT, CDR2 YENEEA. V was trimmed by 2 bases and J by 6 bases, leaving 7 bases between them. This CDR3 comprises 12 residues. The CDR3 spells CASSLWSDGYTF. CDR3 nucleotide sequence: TGTGCCAGCAGCTTATGGTCGGATGGCTACACCTTC.

The chain combines TRBV30 with TRBJ1-1; 7 nucleotides match TRBD1. The ends lost 4 bases at V and 2 bases at J; junction bases unmatched: 4. Germline CDR1 and CDR2: GTSNPN and SVGIG (reference sequence). The CDR3 has 13 amino acids. The chain's CDR3 is CAWTGGFNTEAFF. In nucleotides, the CDR3 is TGTGCCTGGACAGGGGGGTTTAACACTGAAGCTTTCTTT.

This chain connects TRBV6-1 to TRBJ1-2; 10 positions agree with TRBD1. CDR3 length: 14 amino acids. Germline CDR1 and CDR2: MNHNS and SASEGT. V was clipped by 3 bases and J by 5 bases; unmatched bases: 3. The CDR3 bases are TGTGCCAGCAGTGACCGGACAGGGGGGTATGGCTACACCTTC. It yields the protein CASSDRTGGYGYTF.

V usage is TRBV5-1 and J usage is TRBJ1-2, with D possibly matching TRBD1 (6 bases). The CDR3 is 14 amino acids. Germline values: CDR1 SGHRS, CDR2 YFSETQ. The V end lost 5 bases, the J end lost 3 bases, and 14 bases lay between the germline ends. The CDR3 bases are TGCGCCAGCAGGGCCACAGAGGGGGACTATGGCTACACCTTC. This gives the protein CASRATEGDYGYTF. Drawing the rest from reference TRBV5-1 and TRBJ1-2, the complete variable domain is KAGVTQTPRYLIKTRGQQVTLSCSPISGHRSVSWYQQTPGQGLQFLFEYFSETQRNKGNFPGRFSGRQFSNSRSEMNVSTLELGDSALYLCASRATEGDYGYTFGSGTRLTVV.

CDR3 DNA: TGTGCCTGGAGGGACAGCCCGAATCAGCCCCAGCATTTT. Translated: CAWRDSPNQPQHF. This chain joins TRBV30 and TRBJ1-5; possibly TRBD1 for D (6 bases). Trimming left V 3 bases short and J 4 bases short, with 10 bases between. The CDR3 contains 13 residues. Germline V CDR1 and CDR2: GTSNPN, SVGIG (reference sequence).

The V call is TRBV28, the J call TRBJ2-3, with 9 positions matching TRBD2. Germline CDR1 MDHEN, CDR2 SYDVKM. Trimming at V came to 6 bases and at J to 5 bases, leaving 12 bases not matched to a gene. The CDR3 length is 16 residues. In DNA, the CDR3 is TGTGCCAGCAGGGGGGGACTAGCCATAGGTGAAGATACGCAGTATTTT. It specifies CASRGGLAIGEDTQYF.

V and J are TRBV6-6 and TRBJ2-1; D perhaps matches TRBD2 (6 bases). This CDR3 is 16 amino acids long. Germline CDR1 is MNHNY and CDR2 is SVGAGI (reference sequence). V was shortened by 5 bases and J by 3 bases, with 17 bases between the two germline ends. CDR3 DNA sequence: TGTGCCAGCAGTAAAGGTAGCGGCTCCTACTACAATGAGCAGTTCTTC. It codes for CASSKGSGSYYNEQFF.

The rearrangement links TRBV19 to TRBJ1-4; D gene ambiguous. The CDR3 runs 15 residues. V was shortened by 5 bases and J by 3 bases, with 13 bases between the two germline ends. Germline-derived CDR1 and CDR2 are LNHDA and SQIVND (reference sequence). CDR3 DNA: TGTGCCAGTAGTCCAAGGGATAGTGCTAATGAAAAACTGTTTTTT. Amino acid sequence: CASSPRDSANEKLFF.

This sequence joins TRBV5-6 and TRBJ2-7; unclear D gene. Germline values: CDR1 SGHDT, CDR2 YYEEEE. This CDR3 has 13 residues. V was clipped by 4 bases and J by 4 bases, with 12 bases between them. The CDR3 DNA sequence: TGTGCCAGCAGCCCCGGCAAACGGTACGAGCAGTACTTC. Translated, it gives CASSPGKRYEQYF.

The chain's CDR3 is CASSLSHTEAFF. The CDR3 DNA reads TGTGCCAGCAGCTTGTCTCACACTGAAGCTTTCTTT. The chain links TRBV5-4 to TRBJ1-1; D ambiguous. The CDR3 extends over 12 amino acids. The germline V gene encodes CDR1 SGHNT and CDR2 YYREEE (reference sequence). Trimming took off 1 base at V and 3 bases at J, with 4 bases between the two ends.

Within the sample, this clone is medium-sized. J is TRBJ1-5 and V is TRBV6-5, with D perhaps matching TRBD1 (5 bases). This CDR3 region has 12 residues. Germline loops: CDR1 MNHEY, CDR2 SVGAGI. The V end was cut by 8 bases, the J end by 2 bases, with 7 bases between. CDR3 loop: CASGGGNQPQHF. In DNA form, the CDR3 reads TGTGCCAGCGGGGGGGGCAATCAGCCCCAGCATTTT.

V usage is TRBV30 and J usage is TRBJ2-5, with 10 bases matching TRBD2. The V gene's germline CDR1 is GTSNPN and CDR2 SVGIG (reference sequence). The CDR3 is 17 amino acids. V shed 1 base and J 0 bases; nucleotides not matched to a gene: 8. CDR3 bases: TGTGCCTGGAGTGGACTAGCGGGCGCCGGCTACCAAGAGACCCAGTACTTC. As protein: CAWSGLAGAGYQETQYF. The whole variable domain, filled in from reference TRBV30 and TRBJ2-5, reads SQTIHQWPATLVQPVGSPLSLECTVEGTSNPNLYWYRQAAGRGLQLLFYSVGIGQISSEVPQNLSASRPQDRQFILSSKKLLLSDSGFYLCAWSGLAGAGYQETQYFGPGTRLLVL.

The chain recombines TRBV30 with TRBJ1-6; D perhaps matches TRBD1 (5 bases). This CDR3 contains 13 residues. Germline V gives CDR1 GTSNPN, CDR2 SVGIG (reference sequence). The V gene lost 5 bases and the J gene lost 7 bases, with 12 bases spanning the gap. CDR3 coding DNA: TGTGCCTGGCAGGGCGAGACGAATTCACCCCTCCACTTT. As protein: CAWQGETNSPLHF.

This sequence joins TRBV30 and TRBJ2-5; D may be TRBD1 (6 bases). From germline, CDR1 is GTSNPN and CDR2 SVGIG (reference sequence). Between the trimmed V and J ends, which lost 2 bases and 9 bases, there was a span of 16 bases. The length of the CDR3 is 13 residues. In DNA, the CDR3 is TGTGCCTGGAGTACCGGGACAACTGGGTCCCAGTACTTC. Its translation: CAWSTGTTGSQYF.

CDR3 sequence reads: CASSPGPWDSHSYNSPLHF. The CDR3, as DNA: TGTGCCAGCAGCCCAGGACCTTGGGACAGCCACTCCTATAATTCACCCCTCCACTTT. The V gene is TRBV7-2, the J gene TRBJ1-6; TRBD1 matches at 7 bases. This CDR3 contains 19 residues. From germline, CDR1 is SGHTA and CDR2 FQGNSA. The V gene end was trimmed by 5 bases and the J gene end by 0 bases; junction bases not matched to a gene: 13.

The chain is built from TRBV27 and TRBJ1-3; maybe TRBD1 (5 bases). Trimming took off 5 bases at V and 0 bases at J, with 8 bases between the two ends. CDR1 and CDR2 (germline): MNHEY, SMNVEV (reference sequence). CDR3 length equals 14 residues. CDR3 protein: CASSGTLSGNTIYF. The CDR3 bases are TGTGCCAGCAGTGGGACTCTCTCTGGAAACACCATATATTTT.

The CDR3 DNA sequence: TGCGCCAGCAGCTTGGCGCTAGCGGGAGCCGACCTCTACGAGCAGTACTTC. This codes for CASSLALAGADLYEQYF. The V call is TRBV5-1, the J call TRBJ2-7; the match to TRBD2 covers 10 bases. The J segment lost 3 bases and the V segment lost 0 bases, leaving 9 bases of the junction unmatched. This CDR3 contains 17 residues. Germline V gives CDR1 SGHRS, CDR2 YFSETQ. Variable domain in full (rest from reference TRBV5-1 and TRBJ2-7): KAGVTQTPRYLIKTRGQQVTLSCSPISGHRSVSWYQQTPGQGLQFLFEYFSETQRNKGNFPGRFSGRQFSNSRSEMNVSTLELGDSALYLCASSLALAGADLYEQYFGPGTRLTVT.

The chain has TRBV29-1 and TRBJ2-3; D gene unclear. This CDR3 has 14 amino acids. The V and J ends lost 0 bases and 6 bases respectively, with 13 bases between them. Germline V gene data show CDR1 as SQVTM and CDR2 as ANQGSEA. The CDR3 nucleotides read TGCAGCGTTGAAGACCCCACCTCAGTGGATACGCAGTATTTT. Protein sequence: CSVEDPTSVDTQYF.

The V gene is TRBV2, the J gene TRBJ1-5; D is perhaps TRBD1 (6 bases). CDR1 and CDR2 from the germline V gene are SNHLY and FYNNEI. The V end was cut by 7 bases, the J end by 6 bases, with 16 bases between. The CDR3 is 14 residues long. The CDR3 reads CASTKQGAGQPQHF. The CDR3 nucleotides read TGTGCCAGCACCAAACAGGGTGCAGGTCAGCCCCAGCATTTT.

V and J are TRBV7-2 and TRBJ2-5; TRBD2 matches 8 bases. Germline CDR1 reads SGHTA; CDR2 reads FQGNSA. The V segment lost 5 bases and the J segment 5 bases; nucleotides outside the gene matches: 16. This CDR3 is built from 17 residues. CDR3 bases: TGTGCCAGCAGCCCCCACTTAGGTAGCGGGGAGGCCGAGACCCAGTACTTC. Its protein product is CASSPHLGSGEAETQYF.